Shown below are 22 T cell receptor beta chains from a single sample sequenced in a study of T cell responses to AZD1222 COVID-19 vaccine. Sequenced by immunoSEQ multiplex PCR; TCRdb stores in-frame clones only, minus some. The repertoire consists of about 110,000 clones, with 90% to 95% occurring once and the leading ten covering less than 9.5%. This material consisted of peripheral blood, taken on day 0 of AZD1222 vaccination. These receptors all stem from an adult in good health.

The J gene is TRBJ2-7, the V gene TRBV5-4; D may be TRBD1 (6 bases). Per the germline V gene, CDR1 is SGHNT and CDR2 is YYREEE (reference sequence). The CDR3 runs to 12 residues. Trimming took 0 bases from V and 6 from J, leaving 7 bases between them. CDR3 in amino acids: CASSLDRVEQYF. CDR3 coding DNA: TGTGCCAGCAGCTTGGACAGGGTCGAGCAGTACTTC.

The rearrangement links TRBV5-6 to TRBJ1-3; tentative D call: TRBD1 (5 bases). CDR1 and CDR2 (germline): SGHDT, YYEEEE. The CDR3 consists of 14 residues. Trimming took 0 bases from V and 3 from J, leaving 7 bases between them. DNA for the CDR3: TGTGCCAGCAGCTTGGACGGGGGTGGAAACACCATATATTTT. Translated, it gives CASSLDGGGNTIYF.

The chain is built from TRBV10-1 and TRBJ1-5, with D perhaps matching TRBD1 (6 bases). The CDR3 length is 14 residues. V was trimmed by 0 bases and J by 6 bases, leaving 9 bases between them. CDR1 is WNHNN and CDR2 is SYGVQD in the germline V gene (reference sequence). CDR3 nucleotide sequence: TGCGCCAGCAGTGAGTCAGGGGGGGCTCAGCCCCAGCATTTT. Translated: CASSESGGAQPQHF.

This clone was recorded only once. The CDR3 coding sequence is TGTGCCAGCAGCTCTCGCCCCGGCCCCAAAGAGACCCAGTACTTC. As protein: CASSSRPGPKETQYF. The chain employs TRBV7-2 and TRBJ2-5; D unclear. Trimming took 4 bases from V and 3 from J, leaving 15 bases between them. Germline V gene sequence: CDR1 SGHTA, CDR2 FQGNSA. The CDR3 consists of 15 residues.

The chain combines TRBV27 with TRBJ2-7, with D perhaps matching TRBD2 (5 bases). Trimming took 3 bases from V and 2 from J, leaving 11 bases between them. The germline V gene has CDR1 MNHEY and CDR2 SMNVEV (reference sequence). The CDR3 is 14 amino acids. The DNA for the CDR3 is TGTGCCAGCAGTTTCGCGGGCCGTCCCTACGAGCAGTACTTC. Translation: CASSFAGRPYEQYF.

The chain uses TRBV18 and TRBJ1-5, with 11 bases lining up with TRBD1. The CDR3 is 17 residues long. J was trimmed by 1 base and V by 3 bases; bases with no gene match: 5. The V gene's germline CDR1 is KGHSH and CDR2 LQKENI. CDR3 bases: TGTGCCAGCTCACCTGGGACAGGGGGATTCAGCAATCAGCCCCAGCATTTT. It specifies CASSPGTGGFSNQPQHF.

The V and J genes are TRBV28 and TRBJ2-2; D not resolved. V lost 10 bases to trimming and J lost 1 base, with 10 bases between them. Looked up from germline, CDR1 is MDHEN and CDR2 is SYDVKM. There are 13 residues in the CDR3. The CDR3 DNA reads as TGTGCCACCCCGGACGGGAACACCGGGGAGCTGTTTTTT. Its protein product is CATPDGNTGELFF.

The rearrangement joins TRBV6-5 to TRBJ2-7, with a possible D match to TRBD1 (6 bases). This CDR3 region has 14 residues. The germline CDR1 and CDR2 sequences are MNHEY and SVGAGI. The V gene lost 3 bases and the J gene lost 4 bases, with 13 bases spanning the gap. The CDR3 DNA is TGTGCCAGCAGTTATCCGGGACAAACGTACGAGCAGTACTTC. Encoded protein: CASSYPGQTYEQYF.

The gene calls are TRBV3-1 (or the pseudogene TRBV3-2) and TRBJ2-1; 13 nucleotides line up with TRBD2. Germline CDR1 and CDR2: LGHDT and YNNKEL (reference sequence). V lost 0 bases to trimming and J lost 7 bases; unmatched junction nucleotides: 6. This CDR3 is 17 amino acids long. Written as DNA, the CDR3 is TGTGCCAGCAGCCAAGATGGGGGGACTAGCGGGACTAATGAGCAGTTCTTC. It translates to CASSQDGGTSGTNEQFF.

The V call is TRBV9, the J call TRBJ2-5, with TRBD2 matching over 11 bases. Germline values: CDR1 SGDLS, CDR2 YYNGEE. The CDR3 covers 15 residues. With V trimmed by 4 bases and J by 3 bases, 5 bases remained unmatched. The CDR3 region has the DNA TGTGCCAGCAGCTCAACACTAGCGGGAGAAGAGACCCAGTACTTC. It is translated as CASSSTLAGEETQYF. Based on the CDR3 plus reference TRBV9 and TRBJ2-5, the full variable domain is DSGVTQTPKHLITATGQRVTLRCSPRSGDLSVYWYQQSLDQGLQFLIQYYNGEERAKGNILERFSAQQFPDLHSELNLSSLELGDSALYFCASSSTLAGEETQYFGPGTRLLVL.

The chain is built from TRBV7-2 and TRBJ1-5, with D possibly matching TRBD1 (6 bases). V gave up 0 bases and J gave up 1 base, with 7 bases separating them. The CDR3 totals 15 residues. Germline-derived CDR1 and CDR2 are SGHTA and FQGNSA. CDR3 DNA: TGTGCCAGCAGCTTAGCCGGGGGCAGCAATCAGCCCCAGCATTTT. It specifies CASSLAGGSNQPQHF.

The chain uses TRBV5-4 and TRBJ2-7; possible D gene TRBD2, 5 bases. Germline assignment: CDR1 SGHNT and CDR2 YYREEE (reference sequence). Trimming removed 4 bases at V and 3 bases at J, with 11 bases between. The CDR3 has 13 amino acids. The CDR3 DNA reads TGTGCCAGCAGCCAACTAGGCTTCTACGAGCAGTACTTC. Protein product: CASSQLGFYEQYF.

The chain links TRBV15 to TRBJ2-4; D remains unclear. The CDR3 is made up of 17 amino acids. Germline loops: CDR1 LNHNV, CDR2 YYDKDF (reference sequence). V lost 0 bases to trimming and J lost 0 bases, with 12 bases between them. The CDR3 sequence is CATSRDPAGLAKNIQYF. The CDR3 DNA is TGTGCCACCAGCAGAGATCCGGCCGGGCTAGCCAAAAACATTCAGTACTTC. Full variable domain (missing parts from reference TRBV15 and TRBJ2-4): DAMVIQNPRYQVTQFGKPVTLSCSQTLNHNVMYWYQQKSSQAPKLLFHYYDKDFNNEADTPDNFQSRRPNTSFCFLDIRSPGLGDTAMYLCATSRDPAGLAKNIQYFGAGTRLSVL.

This clone showed up just once. The chain carries TRBV3-1 (or the pseudogene TRBV3-2) and TRBJ2-1, with D perhaps matching TRBD1 (6 bases). V was clipped by 2 bases and J by 10 bases, with 12 bases between them. The CDR3 loop spans 13 amino acids. Germline V gives CDR1 LGHDT, CDR2 YNNKEL (reference sequence). CDR3 amino acids: CASSQQGPPEQFF. CDR3 nucleotides: TGTGCCAGCAGCCAACAGGGGCCCCCGGAGCAGTTCTTC.

The V call is TRBV18, the J call TRBJ2-2; 8 nucleotides agree with TRBD1. The V segment lost 3 bases and the J segment 4 bases; nucleotides outside the gene matches: 4. The CDR3 has 15 residues. The V gene's germline CDR1 is KGHSH and CDR2 LQKENI. The CDR3 is CASSPRGTGTGELFF. The CDR3 DNA follows: TGTGCCAGCTCACCCCGCGGGACAGGCACCGGGGAGCTGTTTTTT.

This sequence joins TRBV2 and TRBJ2-2; 10 bases fit TRBD2. With 5 bases clipped from V and 4 bases from J, the junction kept 4 bases outside the gene matches. This CDR3 contains 15 residues. CDR1 and CDR2 (germline): SNHLY, FYNNEI. CDR3 amino acids: CASSSSGGGTGELFF. For the CDR3, the DNA is TGTGCCAGCAGTTCGAGCGGGGGGGGCACCGGGGAGCTGTTTTTT.

V and J are TRBV6-5 and TRBJ2-1; tentative D call: TRBD2 (6 bases). CDR1 and CDR2 (germline): MNHEY, SVGAGI. V lost 4 bases and J 6 bases, leaving 10 bases between the germline ends. This CDR3 is built from 13 residues. CDR3 sequence (DNA): TGTGCCAGCAGTTCCCAGGGAGGCAATGAGCAGTTCTTC. Its translation is CASSSQGGNEQFF.

The V call is TRBV27, the J call TRBJ1-2; D is possibly TRBD1 (6 bases). Germline values: CDR1 MNHEY, CDR2 SMNVEV (reference sequence). V lost 7 bases and J lost 6, with 21 bases in between. The CDR3 covers 15 residues. The CDR3 here is CASTEEGFNRDGYTF. For the CDR3, the DNA is TGTGCCAGCACTGAGGAGGGCTTTAACAGGGATGGCTACACCTTC.

This clone was counted once. J is TRBJ2-5 and V is TRBV6-1; 11 nucleotides line up with TRBD2. V was clipped by 0 bases and J by 4 bases; unmatched bases: 7. Germline V lookup: CDR1 MNHNS, CDR2 SASEGT. The CDR3 spans 17 residues. CDR3 residues: CASSEAGTSGSRETQYF. Written as DNA, the CDR3 is TGTGCCAGCAGTGAAGCAGGTACTAGCGGGAGTAGAGAGACCCAGTACTTC.

The V gene is TRBV5-4, the J gene TRBJ2-5; TRBD1 agrees at 9 bases. V was clipped by 4 bases and J by 5 bases; unmatched bases: 6. The CDR3 is 14 residues long. CDR1 is SGHNT, CDR2 YYREEE, per germline (reference sequence). The CDR3 DNA follows: TGTGCCAGCAGCGTACAGGGGGCGGTCGAGACCCAGTACTTC. Protein product: CASSVQGAVETQYF.

This clone appeared a few times. V is TRBV10-3 and J is TRBJ1-5; D is possibly TRBD1 (5 bases). V lost 0 bases and J 5 bases, leaving 14 bases between the germline ends. The CDR3 length is 16 residues. Germline assignment: CDR1 ENHRY and CDR2 SYGVKD. This CDR3 reads CAISESYQRGDQPQHF. The CDR3 region has the DNA TGTGCCATCAGTGAGTCTTATCAGCGAGGGGATCAGCCCCAGCATTTT.

The rearrangement links TRBV19 to TRBJ1-5; weak D call: TRBD1 (5 bases). V was cut by 1 base and J by 11 bases, with 24 bases left in between. Germline V gene lookup returns CDR1 LNHDA and CDR2 SQIVND (reference sequence). This CDR3 contains 17 residues. The CDR3 sequence: CASSIAVGPSSRGSQHF. Here the CDR3 DNA reads TGTGCCAGTAGTATAGCGGTGGGACCGTCTAGCAGAGGATCCCAGCATTTT.